The rows below give T cell receptor beta chains drawn from one sample of a study of T cell responses to AZD1222 COVID-19 vaccine. The repertoire was sequenced with immunoSEQ multiplex PCR; TCRdb's copy has only in-frame clones and lacks some. The sample records about 130,000 clones, 92% being singletons. Here the sequenced sample was peripheral blood, taken on day 0 of AZD1222 vaccination. These TCRs come from an adult in good health. Each CDR3 is given with its conserved first and last residue. The order of the fields is V gene, J gene, CDR3 protein.

TRBV10-3,TRBJ1-4,CAISESSGAGAEKLFF
TRBV30,TRBJ1-6,CAWSTGFGAGSSYNSPLHF
TRBV29-1,TRBJ1-6,CSVGLGQPNSPLHF
TRBV7-9,TRBJ1-6,CASSFSGNSPLHF
TRBV4-1,TRBJ1-4,CASSQRGGTNEKLFF
TRBV6-1,TRBJ2-7,CASSEGTGGSYEQYF
TRBV2,TRBJ2-3,CASSPRGTDTQYF
TRBV5-1,TRBJ1-6,CASSLAGGASNSPLHF
TRBV13,TRBJ2-1,CASSPAKRGEIYEQFF
TRBV4-1,TRBJ2-1,CASSQTSGENEQFF
TRBV7-3,TRBJ1-4,CASSLLGLANEKLFF
TRBV15,TRBJ2-1,CATSHGGGLADEQFF
TRBV7-9,TRBJ2-7,CASSLGQGAYEQYF
TRBV29-1,TRBJ2-7,CSVVTTLTETYEQYF
TRBV11-2,TRBJ1-3,CASSLAGNTIYF
TRBV5-4,TRBJ2-7,CASSQGGYEQYF
TRBV6-2/TRBV6-3,TRBJ1-2,CASSYAMANYGYTF
TRBV5-1,TRBJ1-2,CASSLGVIYGYTF
TRBV7-2,TRBJ2-2,CASSLWTTNTGELFF
TRBV5-6,TRBJ1-5,CASSERTDSNQPQHF
TRBV13,TRBJ2-1,CASSAYYNEQFF
TRBV2,TRBJ1-3,CASRRQLGNTIYF
TRBV5-1,TRBJ1-4,CASSPPDTTNEKLFF
TRBV3-1/TRBV3-2,TRBJ1-3,CASSPLTSGNTIYF
TRBV6-5,TRBJ2-7,CASSYSIQGGEQYF
TRBV28,TRBJ1-4,CASSSPTGGEKLFF
TRBV11-2,TRBJ1-2,CASSLEGRGGYTF
TRBV5-1,TRBJ1-5,CASRRDSVEGNQPQHF
TRBV5-1,TRBJ2-7,CASSFDRLSSYEQYF
TRBV11-3,TRBJ2-4,CASSLLAGSTKNIQYF
TRBV6-2/TRBV6-3,TRBJ1-5,CASSPAARGDNQPQHF
TRBV5-1,TRBJ2-3,CASSSGTGVLDTQYF
TRBV5-1,TRBJ1-2,CASSLSQGINGYTF
TRBV27,TRBJ1-4,CASSFLGGISNEKLFF
TRBV6-2/TRBV6-3,TRBJ2-3,CASSYTSGGRGTDTQYF
TRBV21-1,TRBJ2-7,CASSKPGTRDEQYF
TRBV19,TRBJ1-2,CASSTPPGDPLGYTF
TRBV7-2,TRBJ1-2,CASSFWTGSTNYGYTF
TRBV4-3,TRBJ1-1,CASSQPNMNTEAFF
TRBV7-9,TRBJ1-2,CASSLVTVSYGYTF
TRBV5-6,TRBJ1-1,CASSWGSGTGRTEAFF
TRBV19,TRBJ1-5,CASSLYQGQAGNQPQHF
TRBV9,TRBJ2-6,CASSLRDRGESGANVLTF
TRBV19,TRBJ2-3,CASSPIAVDTDTQYF
TRBV6-5,TRBJ1-6,CASTPRGDSPLHF